The 5 T cell receptor beta chains below were found in one sample sequenced in a study of naive and memory T cell subsets. Two oligonucleotides, mixed equimolar, formed the beta constant-region primer covering TRBC1 and TRBC2. Nested alpha and beta constant-region primers with the SP2 primer drove four PCR rounds on ligated cDNA. TCRdb ran MiXCR on the UMI-ligation and nested PCR reads and lists one entry per CDR3 protein. The repertoire holds about 120,000 distinct CDR3 sequences, roughly 36% seen once, with about 1% in the top ten. The material sequenced was central memory CD4+ T cells from blood. These receptors came from a human donor in good health.

The V gene is TRBV7-9, the J gene TRBJ1-1; D unresolved. V was shortened by 2 bases and J by 1 base, with 14 bases between the two germline ends. Looked up from germline, CDR1 is SEHNR and CDR2 is FQNEAQ (reference sequence). The CDR3 sequence is 16 residues long. The CDR3 nucleotides read TGTGCCAGCAGCTTATATCTGGGTTGGGGGAACACTGAAGCTTTCTTT. Amino acid sequence: CASSLYLGWGNTEAFF.

There are a few counts of this clonotype. This chain connects TRBV2 to TRBJ2-1; D possibly corresponds to TRBD1 (6 bases). Germline V lookup: CDR1 SNHLY, CDR2 FYNNEI. The V end was cut by 7 bases, the J end by 16 bases, with 20 bases between. This CDR3 spans 12 amino acids. The CDR3 nucleotides are TGTGCCAGCACCCCGGGACACCGAGGTTCATTCTTC. Translated, it gives CASTPGHRGSFF.

The chain couples TRBV7-2 to TRBJ2-3, with D perhaps TRBD1 (5 bases). From germline, CDR1 is SGHTA and CDR2 FQGNSA. Trimming shortened V by 8 bases and J by 3 bases, and 18 bases separated the two germline ends. This CDR3 is built from 15 residues. The CDR3 sequence: CASQGGGVRTDTQYF. The CDR3 coding sequence is TGTGCCAGCCAGGGTGGTGGGGTGAGAACAGATACGCAGTATTTT.

This clonotype showed up many times. The DNA for the CDR3 is TGCAGCGTTGGACTAGCCGGCGGGGACTCCTACAATGAGCAGTTCTTC. Its protein is CSVGLAGGDSYNEQFF. The chain has TRBV29-1 and TRBJ2-1, with TRBD2 matching 7 bases. Germline V gene data show CDR1 as SQVTM and CDR2 as ANQGSEA. V dropped 4 bases and J dropped 0; count of bases not matched to a gene: 9. This CDR3 has 16 residues.

CDR3 in DNA: TGTGCCAGCAGTTCGACTATCGGGGCCCCCTACAATGAGCAGTTCTTC. Amino acid sequence: CASSSTIGAPYNEQFF. V gene TRBV6-2 or TRBV6-3 combines with J gene TRBJ2-1; perhaps D is TRBD1 or TRBD2 (5 bases each). There are 16 residues in the CDR3. Germline CDR1 and CDR2: MNHEY and SVGEGT. Trimming shortened V by 4 bases and J by 2 bases, and 15 bases separated the two germline ends.